This T cell receptor (beta chain) was retrieved from a study of blood T cell repertoires in COVID-19. For the study at large: Researchers got acute and convalescent COVID-19 samples from the United States, Italy and Spain. PBMCs, B-cell-depleted T cells, or T cells were the source of the cDNA or gDNA that made up the material.

The CDR3 is 16 residues long. V lost 2 bases and J 4 bases, leaving 14 bases between the germline ends. CDR1 is LNHDA, CDR2 SQIVND, per germline (reference sequence). The authors' processing: Reference gene primer amplification gave nucleated cell count estimates. TCRdb's copy holds only in-frame clones and misses some; the assay was immunoSEQ multiplex PCR. The D gene and trimming were derived from the DNA, and the V and J assignments and clone size from that table. The data hold around 57,000 clones, with just under 90% observed a single time. The sequence came from a human donor with active COVID-19. The donor label of this sample is uncertain. What was sequenced was peripheral blood. The J gene is TRBJ2-2, the V gene TRBV19, with D possibly TRBD1 on 5 matching bases. The CDR3 DNA reads TGTGCCAGTAGTATAATGGGTCAGGGTGGCACCGGGGAGCTGTTTTTT. Translated, it gives CASSIMGQGGTGELFF.